Sequencing of this T cell receptor (beta chain) was carried out in a study of radiation and T cells in renal cell carcinoma. This table comes from immunoSEQ multiplex PCR, and its TCRdb copy is limited to in-frame clones, with some not included. The data contain about 78,000 clones, roughly nine tenths of them singletons. Time point of the sample: blood 4 weeks post-SBRT, at nephrectomy. The treatment denotes: 15 Gy SBRT to primary tumor, nephrectomy 4 weeks later. Nephrectomy followed 15 Gy stereotactic body radiation by 4 weeks. V gave up 5 bases and J gave up 1 base; unmatched junction bases: 3. The CDR3 is made up of 15 amino acids. Germline V lookup: CDR1 LNHDA, CDR2 SQIVND (reference sequence). A single count supports this clone.

The chain uses TRBV19 and TRBJ2-1, with 9 bases fitting TRBD2. The material sequenced was blood, taken from a patient whose treatment included radiotherapy and nephrectomy. The sequence was collected from a woman aged 65 to 85 with renal cell carcinoma. The CDR3 nucleotides are TGTGCCAGTAGTGTTAGCGGGGGTTCCTACAATGAGCAGTTCTTC. This encodes CASSVSGGSYNEQFF.